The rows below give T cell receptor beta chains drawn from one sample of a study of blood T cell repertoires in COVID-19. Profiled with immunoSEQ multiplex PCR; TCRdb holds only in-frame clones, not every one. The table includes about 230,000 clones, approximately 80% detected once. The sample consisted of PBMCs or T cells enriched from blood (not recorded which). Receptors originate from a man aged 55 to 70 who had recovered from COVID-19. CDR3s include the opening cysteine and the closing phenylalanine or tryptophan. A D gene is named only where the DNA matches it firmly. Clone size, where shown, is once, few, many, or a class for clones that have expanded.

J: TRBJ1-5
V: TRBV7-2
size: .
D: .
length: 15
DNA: TGTGCCAGCAGCTGGGGCCCCTTCGAGGATCAGCCCCAGCATTTT
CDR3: CASSWGPFEDQPQHF

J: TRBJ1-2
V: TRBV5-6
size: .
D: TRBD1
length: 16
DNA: TGTGCCAGCAGCTTAGGGGAAACAGGGGCGGCCTATGGCTACACCTTC
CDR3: CASSLGETGAAYGYTF

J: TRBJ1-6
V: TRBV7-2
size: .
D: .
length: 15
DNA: TGTGCCAGCAGCTTAGAAACAGGGTATAATTCACCCCTCCACTTT
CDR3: CASSLETGYNSPLHF

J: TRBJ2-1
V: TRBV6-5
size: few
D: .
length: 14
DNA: TGTGCCAGCAGTTGGAAAACAGGGCTAAATGAGCAGTTCTTC
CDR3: CASSWKTGLNEQFF

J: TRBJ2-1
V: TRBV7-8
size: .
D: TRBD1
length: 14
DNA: TGTGCCAGCAGCAAGGGGACAGGGTATAATGAGCAGTTCTTC
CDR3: CASSKGTGYNEQFF

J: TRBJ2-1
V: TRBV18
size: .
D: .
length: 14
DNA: TGTGCCAGCTCACCTACGGACGGAGGGAATGAGCAGTTCTTC
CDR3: CASSPTDGGNEQFF

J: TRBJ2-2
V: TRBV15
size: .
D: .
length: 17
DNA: TGTGCCACCAGCAGAGATCACGGCAGGGCCAACACCGGGGAGCTGTTTTTT
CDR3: CATSRDHGRANTGELFF

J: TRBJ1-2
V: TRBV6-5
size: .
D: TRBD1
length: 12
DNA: TGTGCCAGCAGGACAGGGTCCTATGGCTACACCTTC
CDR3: CASRTGSYGYTF

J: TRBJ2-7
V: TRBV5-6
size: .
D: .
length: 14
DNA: TGTGCCAGCAGCTCCGGGACACCATTCTACGAGCAGTACTTC
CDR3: CASSSGTPFYEQYF

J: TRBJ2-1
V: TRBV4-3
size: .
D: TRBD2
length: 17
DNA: TGCGCCAGCAGCCAGTTTAGCGGGGGGGTGACCTACAATGAGCAGTTCTTC
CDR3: CASSQFSGGVTYNEQFF

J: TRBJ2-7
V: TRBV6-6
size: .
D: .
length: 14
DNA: TGTGCCAGCAGTTATGCGGTGACCTCCTACGAGCAGTACTTC
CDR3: CASSYAVTSYEQYF

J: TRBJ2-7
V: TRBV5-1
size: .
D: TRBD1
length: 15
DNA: TGCGCCAGCAGCCTGGGACAGGGGCCTGCCTACGAGCAGTACTTC
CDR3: CASSLGQGPAYEQYF

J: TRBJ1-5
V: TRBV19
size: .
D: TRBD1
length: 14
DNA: TGTGCCAGTAGTGGGACAGGGGGAAATCAGCCCCAGCATTTT
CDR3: CASSGTGGNQPQHF

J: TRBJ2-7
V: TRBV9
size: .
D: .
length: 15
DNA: TGTGCCAGCAGCGTAGGAGGCGGAGGGGTCTACGAGCAGTACTTC
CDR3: CASSVGGGGVYEQYF

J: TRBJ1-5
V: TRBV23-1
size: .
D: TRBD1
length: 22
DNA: TGCGCCAGCAGTAGGGAAAACCGTCGGGACAGCCAAAAAAAGAATAGCAATCAGCCCCAGCATTTT
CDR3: CASSRENRRDSQKKNSNQPQHF

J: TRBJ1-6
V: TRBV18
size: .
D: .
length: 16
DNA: TGTGCCAGCTCACATGAGGACAGCGTCGCCCCTTCAGCCCTCCACTTT
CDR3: CASSHEDSVAPSALHF

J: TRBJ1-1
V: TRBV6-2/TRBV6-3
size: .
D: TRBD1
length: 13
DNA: TGTGCCAGCAGTGGGACAGGGCGAACTGAAGCTTTCTTT
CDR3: CASSGTGRTEAFF

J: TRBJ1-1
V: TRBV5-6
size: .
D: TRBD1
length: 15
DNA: TGTGCCAGCAGCTTGTACAAGGGGGCGACGACTGAAGCTTTCTTT
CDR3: CASSLYKGATTEAFF

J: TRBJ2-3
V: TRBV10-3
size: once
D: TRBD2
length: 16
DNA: TGTGCCATCAGTGAATGGGCGGGGGGGCATGGAGATACGCAGTATTTT
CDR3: CAISEWAGGHGDTQYF

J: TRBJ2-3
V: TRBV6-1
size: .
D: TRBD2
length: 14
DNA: TGTGCCAGCAGTGAAGGCGGGGGGAGGGATACGCAGTATTTT
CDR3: CASSEGGGRDTQYF

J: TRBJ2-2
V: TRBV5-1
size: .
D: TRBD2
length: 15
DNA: TGCGCCAGCAGCTTGGAAGGGAGGGACACCGGGGAGCTGTTTTTT
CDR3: CASSLEGRDTGELFF

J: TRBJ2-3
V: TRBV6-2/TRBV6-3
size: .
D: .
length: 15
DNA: TGTGCCAGCAGTACGACTAGAACTAGCACAGATACGCAGTATTTT
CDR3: CASSTTRTSTDTQYF

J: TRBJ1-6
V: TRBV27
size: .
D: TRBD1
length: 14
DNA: TGTGCCAGCAGTTTAGGGGACAGCGGTTCACCCCTCCACTTT
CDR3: CASSLGDSGSPLHF

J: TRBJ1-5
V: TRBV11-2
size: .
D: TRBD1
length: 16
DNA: TGTGCCAGCAGCTTGGACAAGGACAGGGGGCTTCAGCCCCAGCATTTT
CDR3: CASSLDKDRGLQPQHF

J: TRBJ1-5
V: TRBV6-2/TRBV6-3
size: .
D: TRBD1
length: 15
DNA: TGTGCCAGCAGTGACTCCGGACAGGGCCGTCAGCCCCAGCATTTT
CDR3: CASSDSGQGRQPQHF

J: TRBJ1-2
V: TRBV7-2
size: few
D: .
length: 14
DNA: TGTGCCAGCAGCTCTTCACGGGGTAATCGTGGCTACACCTTC
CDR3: CASSSSRGNRGYTF

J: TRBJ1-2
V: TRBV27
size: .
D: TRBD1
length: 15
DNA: TGTGCCAGCAGTTTATCGTTGGCAGGGGGTAGGGGCTACACCTTC
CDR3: CASSLSLAGGRGYTF

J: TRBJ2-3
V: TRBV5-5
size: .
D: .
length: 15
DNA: TGTGCCAGCAGCTTGGTTCTAGATTTGGGAGATACGCAGTATTTT
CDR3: CASSLVLDLGDTQYF

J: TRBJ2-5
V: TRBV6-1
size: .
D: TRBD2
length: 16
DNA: TGTGCCAGCAGTGCCCCGGGGGGGAACTTCCAAGAGACCCAGTACTTC
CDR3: CASSAPGGNFQETQYF

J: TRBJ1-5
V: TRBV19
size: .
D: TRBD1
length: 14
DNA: TGTGCCAGTAGTATTAGACAGGGGGGCCAGCCCCAGCATTTT
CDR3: CASSIRQGGQPQHF

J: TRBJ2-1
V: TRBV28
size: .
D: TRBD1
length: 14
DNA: TGTGCCAGCATTGCAGGGGGTTCCTACAATGAGCAGTTCTTC
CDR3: CASIAGGSYNEQFF

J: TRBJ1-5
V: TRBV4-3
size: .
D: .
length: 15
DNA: TGCGCCAGCAGCCAAGGACACAATAGCAATCAGCCCCAGCATTTT
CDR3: CASSQGHNSNQPQHF

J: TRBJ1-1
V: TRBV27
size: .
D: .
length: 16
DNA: TGTGCCAGCAGTTTATCGAAGTACCCCATACCCGGTGAAGCTTTCTTT
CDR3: CASSLSKYPIPGEAFF

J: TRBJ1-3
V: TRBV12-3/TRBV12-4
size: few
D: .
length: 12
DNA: TGTGCCAGCAGTCGGGAGGGAAACACCATATATTTT
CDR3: CASSREGNTIYF

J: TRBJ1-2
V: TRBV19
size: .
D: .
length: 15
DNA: TGTGCCAGTAGGGAAAATTCAAAAAGGGGCTATGGCTACACCTTC
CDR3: CASRENSKRGYGYTF

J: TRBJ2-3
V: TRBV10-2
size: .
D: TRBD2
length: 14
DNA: TGCGCCAGCAACCGAGCGGGGGGCACAGATACGCAGTATTTT
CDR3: CASNRAGGTDTQYF

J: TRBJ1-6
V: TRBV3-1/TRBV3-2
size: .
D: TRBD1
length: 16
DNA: TGTGCCAGCAGCCGGGTACCGGGACAGAATAATTCACCCCTCCACTTT
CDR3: CASSRVPGQNNSPLHF

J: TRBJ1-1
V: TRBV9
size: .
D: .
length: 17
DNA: TGTGCCAGCAGCCCCAGATCGGGGGTCCACATGAACACTGAAGCTTTCTTT
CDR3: CASSPRSGVHMNTEAFF

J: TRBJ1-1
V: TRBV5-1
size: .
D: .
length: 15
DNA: TGCGCCAGCAGCTTGGGGGCCGCCGGATACACTGAAGCTTTCTTT
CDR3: CASSLGAAGYTEAFF

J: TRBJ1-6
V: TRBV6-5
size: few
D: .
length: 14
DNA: TGTGCCAGCAGTTACGATGGGAGTAATTCACCCCTCCACTTT
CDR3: CASSYDGSNSPLHF

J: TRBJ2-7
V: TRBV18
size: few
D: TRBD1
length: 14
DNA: TGTGCCAGCTCACCGACCGGGACAGGGGGCGAGCAGTACTTC
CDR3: CASSPTGTGGEQYF

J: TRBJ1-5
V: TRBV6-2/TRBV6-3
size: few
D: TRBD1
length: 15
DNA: TGTGCCAGCAGTTATGAGGGGGCGGAAAATCAGCCCCAGCATTTT
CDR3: CASSYEGAENQPQHF

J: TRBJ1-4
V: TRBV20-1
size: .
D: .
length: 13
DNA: TGCAGTGCCAGTGGAGGGACTAATGAAAAACTGTTTTTT
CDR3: CSASGGTNEKLFF

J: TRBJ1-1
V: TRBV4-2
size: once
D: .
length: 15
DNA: TGTGCCAGCAGCCTCGTTGGGGCAGATAACACTGAAGCTTTCTTT
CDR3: CASSLVGADNTEAFF

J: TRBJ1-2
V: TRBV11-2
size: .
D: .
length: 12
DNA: TGTGCCAGCAGCCCAGGTCGCTATGGCTACACCTTC
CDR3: CASSPGRYGYTF

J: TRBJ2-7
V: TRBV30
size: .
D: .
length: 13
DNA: TGTGCCTGGAGTTCTGGGGGCGCCTACGAGCAGTACTTC
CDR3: CAWSSGGAYEQYF

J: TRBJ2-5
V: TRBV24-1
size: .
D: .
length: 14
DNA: TGTGCCACCAGTAGTGGGGGACTGTTCGAGACCCAGTACTTC
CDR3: CATSSGGLFETQYF